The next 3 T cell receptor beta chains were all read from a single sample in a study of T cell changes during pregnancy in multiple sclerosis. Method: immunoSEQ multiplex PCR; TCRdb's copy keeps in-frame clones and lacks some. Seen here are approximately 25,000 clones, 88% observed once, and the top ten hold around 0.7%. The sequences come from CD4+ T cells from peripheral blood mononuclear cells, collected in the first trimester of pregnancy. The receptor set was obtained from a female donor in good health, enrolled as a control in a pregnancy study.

The CDR3 sequence: CASSGRTGGVRETQYF. CDR3 bases: TGTGCCAGCAGCGGACGGACAGGGGGCGTTCGAGAGACCCAGTACTTC. The genes are TRBV7-2 and TRBJ2-5; 11 positions match TRBD1. V gave up 5 bases and J gave up 4 bases; unmatched junction bases: 9. Germline CDR1 and CDR2: SGHTA and FQGNSA. The CDR3 spans 16 residues.

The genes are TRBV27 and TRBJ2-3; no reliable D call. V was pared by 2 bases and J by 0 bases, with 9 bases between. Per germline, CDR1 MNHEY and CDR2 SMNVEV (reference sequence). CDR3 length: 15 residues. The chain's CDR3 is CASSLVVSSTDTQYF. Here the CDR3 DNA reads TGTGCCAGCAGTTTAGTAGTCTCTAGCACAGATACGCAGTATTTT.

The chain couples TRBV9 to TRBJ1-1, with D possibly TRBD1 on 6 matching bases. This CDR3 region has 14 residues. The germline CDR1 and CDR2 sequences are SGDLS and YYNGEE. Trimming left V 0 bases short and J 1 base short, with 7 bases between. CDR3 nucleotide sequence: TGTGCCAGCAGCGTAGGGACAGAGAACACTGAAGCTTTCTTT. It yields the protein CASSVGTENTEAFF.